Below, 17 T cell receptor beta chains from the same sample are listed, as sequenced in a study of T cells in Graves' hyperthyroidism and ophthalmopathy (dated by TCRdb to the late 2010s). The library came from multiplex PCR. The sequencing machine was an Illumina HiSeq 2000. The TCR beta CDR3 regions were amplified from the RNA transcripts. For the first round of RT-PCR on the TCR CDR3, the HTBI primer set was used together with the Qiagen OneStep RT-PCR kit. TCRdb reanalyzed the raw reads on its own, using fastp at Q25 for trimming and MiXCR for clone calling, and kept in-frame beta chains. Rows with a matching CDR3 protein are joined into one entry that keeps the most common DNA and genes. For this sample the table gives approximately 640,000 distinct CDR3 sequences, of which roughly 15% were detected only once. Jointly, the top ten make up 3% to 4% of the sample. The sequencing input was blood. The receptors here all came from a woman between 25 and 40 years old with Graves' hyperthyroidism.

This clonotype was seen many times. This sequence joins TRBV28 and TRBJ1-2, with D unclear. This CDR3 spans 15 amino acids. Trimming shortened V by 7 bases and J by 0 bases, and 15 bases separated the two germline ends. CDR1 MDHEN and CDR2 SYDVKM come from the germline V gene. CDR3 protein: CASKTGRNANYGYTF. The CDR3 DNA reads as TGTGCCAGCAAGACCGGCAGGAATGCTAACTATGGCTACACCTTC.

As regards this clonotype: A much larger clone sits a single nucleotide away, making a read error possible. The rearrangement uses TRBV3-1 and TRBJ2-1, with D unclear. Germline loops: CDR1 LGHDT, CDR2 YNNKEL (reference sequence). Trimming took off 0 bases at V and 7 bases at J, with 4 bases between the two ends. The CDR3 totals 12 residues. DNA for the CDR3: TGTGCCAGCAGCCAAGAATCGAATGAGCAGTTCTTC. Translated, it gives CASSQESNEQFF.

With respect to this clonotype: This may be a read error: a much more frequent sequence differs by one nucleotide. The chain has TRBV5-1 and TRBJ1-1, with 9 bases identical to TRBD1. V was pared by 6 bases and J by 4 bases, with 10 bases of the junction left unmatched. The germline V gene has CDR1 SGHRS and CDR2 YFSETQ. The CDR3 totals 15 residues. The CDR3: CASTLQGASSTEAFF. The DNA for the CDR3 is TGCGCCAGCACCTTACAGGGGGCGTCGAGCACTGAAGCTTTCTTT.

Concerning this clonotype: One end of the junction fails to match germline, which may point to a read error. The gene calls are TRBV28 and TRBJ2-7; tentatively, D is TRBD2 (7 bases). Germline V CDR1 and CDR2: MDHEN, SYDVKM. The CDR3 has 15 residues. The CDR3 coding sequence is TGCGCCAGCAGCCAAGAGGGCGGGGGCACGTACGAGCAGTACTTC. This encodes CASSQEGGGTYEQYF.

The chain recombines TRBV19 with TRBJ2-6, with D perhaps given as TRBD1 or TRBD2 (5 bases each). This CDR3 has 14 amino acids. V was shortened by 6 bases and J by 3 bases, with 9 bases between the two germline ends. Germline-derived CDR1 and CDR2 are LNHDA and SQIVND (reference sequence). The CDR3 nucleotides read TGTGCCAGTAGCAGAGGGGATGGGGCCAACGTCCTGACTTTC. As protein: CASSRGDGANVLTF.

The chain combines TRBV9 with TRBJ1-3, with D possibly matching TRBD1 (5 bases). Trimming shortened V by 3 bases and J by 0 bases, and 16 bases separated the two germline ends. The germline gives CDR1 SGDLS, CDR2 YYNGEE. The CDR3 covers 17 residues. The CDR3 here is CASSGRRGTTSGNTIYF. For the CDR3, the DNA is TGTGCCAGCAGCGGAAGGAGGGGTACTACCTCTGGAAACACCATATATTTT.

As regards this clonotype: A read error may be the cause here, since a much bigger clone is one base away. The chain joins TRBV20-1 to TRBJ2-3; the match to TRBD2 covers 8 bases. There are 13 residues in the CDR3. V shed 7 bases and J 5 bases; nucleotides not matched to a gene: 8. Germline assignment: CDR1 DFQATT and CDR2 SNEGSKA (reference sequence). The CDR3 DNA is TGCAGTGGGAAGCGGGAGCCCCGAGATACGCAGTATTTT. The encoded protein is CSGKREPRDTQYF.

CDR3 bases: TGTGCCACCAGCAGAGAGGGGGGTCGAGGGAGGGCCCGCAATGAGCAGTTCTTC. It specifies CATSREGGRGRARNEQFF. The V and J genes are TRBV15 and TRBJ2-1; 7 bases match TRBD2. The CDR3 consists of 18 residues. Germline V gene sequence: CDR1 LNHNV, CDR2 YYDKDF (reference sequence). Trimming took 0 bases from V and 6 from J; bases not matched to a gene: 14.

The gene calls are TRBV7-2 and TRBJ2-3; the match to TRBD1 covers 8 bases. The germline V gene has CDR1 SGHTA and CDR2 FQGNSA. The CDR3 has 16 residues. The V gene end was trimmed by 3 bases and the J gene end by 2 bases; junction bases not matched to a gene: 7. Here the CDR3 reads CASSLRGTGYTDTQYF. The CDR3 DNA follows: TGTGCCAGCAGCTTGAGGGGGACAGGTTACACAGATACGCAGTATTTT.

This clonotype showed up just a few times. The chain links TRBV29-1 to TRBJ2-3; 13 nucleotides align to TRBD2. Losses at the gene ends were 2 bases for V and 0 bases for J; bases not matched to a gene: 5. This CDR3 contains 17 residues. Germline CDR1 reads SQVTM; CDR2 reads ANQGSEA. The CDR3 coding sequence is TGCAGCGTTGAATCACTAGCGGGAGGGCTCAGCACAGATACGCAGTATTTT. Amino acid sequence: CSVESLAGGLSTDTQYF.

This clonotype was seen repeatedly, ten times or more. This chain uses TRBV2 with TRBJ1-1; 7 nucleotides agree with TRBD1. CDR3 size: 11 residues. Germline V gene sequence: CDR1 SNHLY, CDR2 FYNNEI. The V segment lost 8 bases and the J segment 9 bases; nucleotides outside the gene matches: 6. The CDR3 DNA sequence: TGTGCCAGCTACAGGGGTGTACAAGCTTTCTTT. Amino acid sequence: CASYRGVQAFF.

This chain connects TRBV27 to TRBJ2-7; tentatively, D is TRBD1 or TRBD2 (5 bases each). Per the germline V gene, CDR1 is MNHEY and CDR2 is SMNVEV (reference sequence). The CDR3 extends over 15 amino acids. V dropped 6 bases and J dropped 5 bases, with 20 bases sitting between them. DNA for the CDR3: TGTGCCAGCAGCCACTTCCGGGAACAGGTCCACGAGCAGTACTTC. Its protein product is CASSHFREQVHEQYF.

This clonotype was picked up many times. The J gene is TRBJ1-1, the V gene TRBV5-1; D not resolved. Trimming cost V 1 base and J 3 bases, with 13 bases left between them. The germline CDR1 and CDR2 sequences are SGHRS and YFSETQ. The CDR3 sequence is 15 residues long. The CDR3 loop is CASSLSFETYTEAFF. CDR3 sequence (DNA): TGCGCCAGCAGCTTGTCTTTCGAAACCTACACTGAAGCTTTCTTT.

This chain uses TRBV5-1 with TRBJ2-2; perhaps TRBD1 as D (6 bases). The V end lost 0 bases, the J end lost 5 bases, and 14 bases lay between the germline ends. Per germline, CDR1 SGHRS and CDR2 YFSETQ. The CDR3 length is 16 residues. The CDR3 DNA is TGCGCCAGCAGCTTGGTCAGGGGCGAAAAAACCGGGGAGCTGTTTTTT. Protein product: CASSLVRGEKTGELFF. Drawing the rest from reference TRBV5-1 and TRBJ2-2, the complete variable domain is KAGVTQTPRYLIKTRGQQVTLSCSPISGHRSVSWYQQTPGQGLQFLFEYFSETQRNKGNFPGRFSGRQFSNSRSEMNVSTLELGDSALYLCASSLVRGEKTGELFFGEGSRLTVL.

This clonotype has at least ten counts. This rearrangement joins TRBV11-2 to TRBJ2-7; TRBD1 matches 9 bases. Looked up from germline, CDR1 is SGHAT and CDR2 is FQNNGV. The CDR3 is 15 amino acids. V was clipped by 5 bases and J by 1 base; unmatched bases: 6. The CDR3 region has the DNA TGTGCCAGCAGCACCAAACAGGGGGCATCCTACGAGCAGTACTTC. Translating it yields CASSTKQGASYEQYF.

In its sample, this clonotype was seen many times. The chain couples TRBV6-1 to TRBJ2-1; TRBD2 agrees at 9 bases. This CDR3 is built from 15 residues. The germline CDR1 and CDR2 sequences are MNHNS and SASEGT. J gave up 9 bases and V 5 bases, and 11 bases lay outside the gene matches. DNA for the CDR3: TGTGCCAGCAGTCCCTTAGCGGGAGAAGTGAGTGAGCAGTTCTTC. It encodes CASSPLAGEVSEQFF.

This clonotype was picked up many times. This chain connects TRBV10-3 to TRBJ2-1, with 10 bases identical to TRBD2. Trimming removed 8 bases from V and 1 base from J; junction bases left unmatched: 5. The CDR3 spans 15 residues. Germline CDR1 is ENHRY and CDR2 is SYGVKD. DNA for the CDR3: TGTGCCATCGGTCAGCGGGAGGGGTCCTACAATGAGCAGTTCTTC. Amino acid sequence: CAIGQREGSYNEQFF.